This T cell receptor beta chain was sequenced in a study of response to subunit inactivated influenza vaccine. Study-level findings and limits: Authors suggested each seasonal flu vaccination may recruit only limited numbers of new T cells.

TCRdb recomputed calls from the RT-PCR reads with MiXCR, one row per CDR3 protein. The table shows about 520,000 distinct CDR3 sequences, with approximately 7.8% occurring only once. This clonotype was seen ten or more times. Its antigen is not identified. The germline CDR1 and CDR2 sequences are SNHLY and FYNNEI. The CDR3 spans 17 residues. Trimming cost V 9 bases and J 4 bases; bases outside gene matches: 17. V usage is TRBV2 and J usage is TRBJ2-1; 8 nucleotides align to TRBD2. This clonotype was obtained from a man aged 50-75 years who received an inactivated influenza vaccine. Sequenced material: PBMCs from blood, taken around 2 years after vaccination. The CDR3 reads CASRPPSGGGRYNEQFF. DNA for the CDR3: TGTGCCAGTAGACCCCCCTCTGGCGGGGGGCGATACAATGAGCAGTTCTTC.